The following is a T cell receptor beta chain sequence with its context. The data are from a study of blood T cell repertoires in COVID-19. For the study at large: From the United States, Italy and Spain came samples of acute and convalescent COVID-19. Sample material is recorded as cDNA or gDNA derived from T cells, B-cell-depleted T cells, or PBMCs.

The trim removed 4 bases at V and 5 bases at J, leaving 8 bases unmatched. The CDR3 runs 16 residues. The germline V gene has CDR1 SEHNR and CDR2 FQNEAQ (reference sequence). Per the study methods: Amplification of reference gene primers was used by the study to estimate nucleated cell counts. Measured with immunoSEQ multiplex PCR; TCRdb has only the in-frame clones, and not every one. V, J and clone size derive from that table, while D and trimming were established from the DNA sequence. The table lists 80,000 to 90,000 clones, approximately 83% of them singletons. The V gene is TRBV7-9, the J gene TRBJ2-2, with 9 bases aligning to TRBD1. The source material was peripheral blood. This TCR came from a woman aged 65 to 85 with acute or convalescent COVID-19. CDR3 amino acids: CASSSGTGRKTGELFF. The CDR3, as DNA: TGTGCCAGCAGCTCCGGGACAGGGAGGAAGACCGGGGAGCTGTTTTTT. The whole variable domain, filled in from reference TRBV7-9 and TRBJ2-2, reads DTGVSQNPRHKITKRGQNVTFRCDPISEHNRLYWYRQTLGQGPEFLTYFQNEAQLEKSRLLSDRFSAERPKGSFSTLEIQRTEQGDSAMYLCASSSGTGRKTGELFFGEGSRLTVL.